These 17 T cell receptor beta chains share one sample of origin, sequenced in a study of identical twins. TCRdb fed the 5' RACE reads into MiXCR, producing one record per CDR3 protein. The sample includes 600,000 to 800,000 distinct CDR3 sequences, about 20% of them seen just once. These same data were also listed under a study on T cells expressing NK-cell markers.

Input material: PBMCs. These TCRs come from a young woman in good health.

The CDR3 region is CAWSAYIDGSYNEQFF. CDR3 in DNA: TGTGCCTGGAGTGCCTACATAGATGGCTCCTACAATGAGCAGTTCTTC. The V gene is TRBV30, the J gene TRBJ2-1; D remains unclear. This CDR3 region has 16 residues. Trimming shortened V by 1 base and J by 0 bases, and 13 bases separated the two germline ends. Germline-derived CDR1 and CDR2 are GTSNPN and SVGIG (reference sequence).

The rearrangement uses TRBV12-3 or TRBV12-4 and TRBJ1-1; D is undetermined. This CDR3 is 14 amino acids long. V was clipped by 5 bases and J by 2 bases, with 12 bases between them. The DNA of the CDR3 is TGTGCCAGCAGTCCGACCGTATTCAACACTGAAGCTTTCTTT. Encoded protein: CASSPTVFNTEAFF.

The chain combines TRBV6-1 with TRBJ2-7; TRBD1 might be the D (5 bases). This CDR3 has 16 amino acids. In germline, CDR1 is MNHNS, CDR2 SASEGT. V was clipped by 2 bases and J by 0 bases, with 14 bases between them. This CDR3 reads CASSEWGSAGSYEQYF. CDR3 in DNA: TGTGCCAGCAGTGAATGGGGCTCAGCAGGCTCCTACGAGCAGTACTTC.

The chain employs TRBV10-3 and TRBJ1-1; D gene ambiguous. V shed 6 bases and J shed 1 base, with 12 bases lying between them. CDR1 and CDR2 from the germline V gene are ENHRY and SYGVKD. The CDR3 is 14 amino acids. The CDR3 region is CAISRSVTNTEAFF. The CDR3 coding sequence is TGTGCCATCAGCCGGTCGGTCACGAACACTGAAGCTTTCTTT.

This chain joins TRBV20-1 and TRBJ2-7, with 14 bases lining up with TRBD2. Germline CDR1 reads DFQATT; CDR2 reads SNEGSKA (reference sequence). This CDR3 has 15 residues. V was clipped by 5 bases and J by 5 bases; unmatched bases: 8. CDR3 loop: CSAFPGTSGSDEQYF. In DNA, the CDR3 is TGCAGTGCTTTCCCCGGGACTAGCGGGAGTGACGAGCAGTACTTC.

The chain is built from TRBV20-1 and TRBJ2-1, with TRBD2 as a possible D gene (6 bases). Germline V gene data show CDR1 as DFQATT and CDR2 as SNEGSKA (reference sequence). The CDR3 sequence is 16 residues long. V was cut by 0 bases and J by 1 base, with 13 bases left in between. Here the CDR3 DNA reads TGCAGTGCTAGAGACCGGACGGACTATTCCTACAATGAGCAGTTCTTC. Protein product: CSARDRTDYSYNEQFF.

This clonotype came up many times. The chain couples TRBV20-1 to TRBJ2-6; D may correspond to TRBD1 or TRBD2 (5 bases each). The CDR3 is made up of 16 amino acids. Germline V gene lookup returns CDR1 DFQATT and CDR2 SNEGSKA (reference sequence). V was cut by 1 base and J by 2 bases, with 12 bases left in between. CDR3: CSARGYSGPGANVLTF. The CDR3 region has the DNA TGCAGTGCTAGAGGGTACTCGGGACCTGGGGCCAACGTCCTGACTTTC.

This clonotype has only a few counts. J is TRBJ2-7 and V is TRBV6-1, with D maybe TRBD1 (6 bases). The length of the CDR3 is 15 residues. The V end was cut by 6 bases, the J end by 2 bases, with 17 bases between. Germline V lookup: CDR1 MNHNS, CDR2 SASEGT. CDR3 sequence reads: CASRPRRTAPYEQYF. The CDR3 nucleotides are TGTGCCAGCAGACCTAGACGGACAGCTCCCTACGAGCAGTACTTC.

The rearrangement joins TRBV10-3 to TRBJ2-3; 11 nucleotides agree with TRBD2. Unmatched junction bases numbered 9, after V lost 4 bases and J lost 0 bases. The CDR3 loop spans 18 amino acids. Germline loops: CDR1 ENHRY, CDR2 SYGVKD. This chain's CDR3 is CAISAGTSGGESTDTQYF. CDR3 nucleotides: TGTGCCATCAGTGCCGGGACTAGCGGTGGTGAAAGCACAGATACGCAGTATTTT.

The chain combines TRBV7-6 with TRBJ2-7, with TRBD1 matching over 7 bases. Germline CDR1 is SGHVS and CDR2 is FNYEAQ. The CDR3 length is 14 residues. Unmatched junction bases numbered 5, after V lost 3 bases and J lost 3 bases. The CDR3 coding sequence is TGTGCCAGCAGCTTGGGACAGATTTTCTACGAGCAGTACTTC. Translating gives CASSLGQIFYEQYF.

The chain couples TRBV5-1 to TRBJ1-1; 7 bases map to TRBD1. Losses at the gene ends were 1 base for V and 3 bases for J; bases not matched to a gene: 3. The germline gives CDR1 SGHRS, CDR2 YFSETQ. The CDR3 has 14 amino acids. The CDR3 is CASSLIQGDTEAFF. CDR3 nucleotide sequence: TGCGCCAGCAGCTTGATCCAGGGGGACACTGAAGCTTTCTTT.

The rearrangement uses TRBV18 and TRBJ2-4, with D maybe TRBD1 (5 bases). The germline V gene has CDR1 KGHSH and CDR2 LQKENI. The length of the CDR3 is 16 residues. Trimming pared 1 base from V and 3 bases from J, leaving 13 bases between. CDR3 coding DNA: TGTGCCAGCTCACCACTTCCCAGGGATGGCAAAAACATTCAGTACTTC. Translation gives CASSPLPRDGKNIQYF.

CDR3 sequence reads: CASIPGIGGELFF. The CDR3 DNA follows: TGTGCCAGCATTCCGGGTATCGGCGGGGAGCTGTTTTTT. V usage is TRBV6-1 and J usage is TRBJ2-2; D uncertain. V lost 7 bases to trimming and J lost 7 bases, with 13 bases between them. The germline gives CDR1 MNHNS, CDR2 SASEGT. The CDR3 contains 13 residues.

This clonotype was picked up a small number of times. This chain links TRBV20-1 with TRBJ2-3; D may be TRBD2 (5 bases). Germline CDR1 and CDR2: DFQATT and SNEGSKA (reference sequence). The CDR3 length is 14 residues. With 3 bases removed from V and 4 bases from J, the gap between germline ends came to 14 bases. CDR3 region: CSARGWRSADTQYF. DNA of the CDR3: TGCAGTGCTAGGGGGTGGAGGTCAGCAGATACGCAGTATTTT.

This clonotype was seen only a few times. The chain carries TRBV6-5 and TRBJ2-1; 11 bases match TRBD2. The CDR3 extends over 16 amino acids. Losses at the gene ends were 0 bases for V and 3 bases for J; bases not matched to a gene: 1. In germline, CDR1 is MNHEY, CDR2 SVGAGI. The CDR3 DNA is TGTGCCAGCAGTTACTCGGGACTAGCGGACTACAATGAGCAGTTCTTC. Translated: CASSYSGLADYNEQFF.

The rearrangement joins TRBV4-3 to TRBJ2-1; 7 bases are shared with TRBD1. Trimming at V came to 1 base and at J to 9 bases, leaving 9 bases not matched to a gene. Germline lookup yields CDR1 LGHNA and CDR2 YSLEER. This CDR3 has 15 residues. The CDR3 loop is CASSQAYDRAAEQFF. The DNA for the CDR3 is TGCGCCAGCAGCCAAGCGTACGACAGGGCGGCTGAGCAGTTCTTC.

CDR3 in amino acids: CASSIRPGKGGEQYF. Written as DNA, the CDR3 is TGTGCCAGTAGTATACGTCCGGGGAAAGGAGGCGAGCAGTACTTC. The chain employs TRBV19 and TRBJ2-7; tentative D call: TRBD2 (5 bases). The germline gives CDR1 LNHDA, CDR2 SQIVND (reference sequence). Trimming stripped 2 bases from V and 6 bases from J, with 17 bases between. This CDR3 has 15 amino acids.